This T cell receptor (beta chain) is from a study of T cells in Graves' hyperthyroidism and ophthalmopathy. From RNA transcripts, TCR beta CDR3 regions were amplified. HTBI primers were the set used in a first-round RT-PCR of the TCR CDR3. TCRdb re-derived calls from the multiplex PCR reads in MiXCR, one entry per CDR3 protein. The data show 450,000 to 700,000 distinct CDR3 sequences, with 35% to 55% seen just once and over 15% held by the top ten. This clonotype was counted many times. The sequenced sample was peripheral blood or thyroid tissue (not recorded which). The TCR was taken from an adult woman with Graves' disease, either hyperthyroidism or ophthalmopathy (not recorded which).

CDR3 amino acids: CASSLEHRRYEQYF. CDR3 nucleotides: TGTGCCAGCAGTCTAGAACATAGGAGATACGAGCAGTACTTC. The V and J genes are TRBV13 and TRBJ2-7; D is ambiguous. CDR1 and CDR2 (germline): PRHDT, FYEKMQ (reference sequence). Deletions cut 6 bases from V and 4 bases from J, with 16 bases between. This CDR3 has 14 residues.